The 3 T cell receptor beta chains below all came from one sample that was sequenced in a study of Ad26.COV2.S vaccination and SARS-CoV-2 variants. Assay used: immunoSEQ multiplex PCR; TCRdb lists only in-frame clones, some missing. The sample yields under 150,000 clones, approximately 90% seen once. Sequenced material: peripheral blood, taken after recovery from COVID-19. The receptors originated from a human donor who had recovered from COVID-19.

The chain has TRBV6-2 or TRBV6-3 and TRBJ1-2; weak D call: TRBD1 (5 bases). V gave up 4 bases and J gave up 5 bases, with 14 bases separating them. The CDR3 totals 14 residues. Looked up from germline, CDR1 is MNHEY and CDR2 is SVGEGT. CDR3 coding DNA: TGTGCCAGCAGTTTTCAGGGCAAAGGGTATGGCTACACCTTC. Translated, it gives CASSFQGKGYGYTF.

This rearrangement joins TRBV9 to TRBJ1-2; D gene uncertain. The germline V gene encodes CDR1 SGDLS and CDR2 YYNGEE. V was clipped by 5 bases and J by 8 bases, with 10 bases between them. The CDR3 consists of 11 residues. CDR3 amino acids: CASRDVGGYTF. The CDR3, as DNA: TGTGCCAGCAGGGACGTGGGAGGCTACACCTTC.

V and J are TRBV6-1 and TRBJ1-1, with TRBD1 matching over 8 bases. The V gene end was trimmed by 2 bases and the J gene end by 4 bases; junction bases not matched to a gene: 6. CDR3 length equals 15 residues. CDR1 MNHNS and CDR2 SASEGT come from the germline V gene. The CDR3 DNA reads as TGTGCCAGCAGTGAACTTCGGGACAGGTTCACTGAAGCTTTCTTT. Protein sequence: CASSELRDRFTEAFF.